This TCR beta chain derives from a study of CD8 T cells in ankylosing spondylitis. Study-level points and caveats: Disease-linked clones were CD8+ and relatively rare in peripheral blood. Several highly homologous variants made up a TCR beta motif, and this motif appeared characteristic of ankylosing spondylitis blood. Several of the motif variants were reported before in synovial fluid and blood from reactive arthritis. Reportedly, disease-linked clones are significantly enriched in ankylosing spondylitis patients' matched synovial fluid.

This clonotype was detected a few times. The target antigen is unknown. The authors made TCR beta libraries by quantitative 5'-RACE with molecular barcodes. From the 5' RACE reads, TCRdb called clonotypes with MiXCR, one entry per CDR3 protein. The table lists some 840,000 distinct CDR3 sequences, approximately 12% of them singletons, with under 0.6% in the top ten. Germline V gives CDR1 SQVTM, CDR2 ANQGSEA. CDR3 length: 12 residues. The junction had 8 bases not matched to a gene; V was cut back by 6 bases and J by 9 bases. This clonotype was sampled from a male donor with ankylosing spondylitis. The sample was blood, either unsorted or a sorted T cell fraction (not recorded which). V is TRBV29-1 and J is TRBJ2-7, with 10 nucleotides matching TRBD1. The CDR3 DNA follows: TGCAGCGTCGGGACAGGGGAGAGGGTGCAGTACTTC. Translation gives CSVGTGERVQYF.